This T cell receptor beta chain was obtained from a study of blood T cell repertoires in COVID-19. About the research overall: From T cells, B-cell-depleted T cells, or PBMCs came the material, which was cDNA or gDNA.

V gave up 3 bases and J gave up 8 bases, with 7 bases separating them. There are 11 residues in the CDR3. Looked up from germline, CDR1 is SGHDN and CDR2 is FVKESK. Generated by immunoSEQ multiplex PCR, the TCRdb table keeps only in-frame clones and is missing some. The table lists approximately 360,000 clones, over 75% of them singletons. Participant age was roughly 18 to 95 years, and participants resided in 20 to 30 US areas. Participant reports of clinical history set cohort assignment. This clonotype was sampled from a man aged 35 to 55 in a cohort exposed to, infected with or recovered from COVID-19 (not recorded which). The sequenced material came from PBMCs or T cells enriched from blood (not recorded which). The J gene is TRBJ1-1, the V gene TRBV14, with D uncertain. CDR3 region: CASSHGREAFF. Here the CDR3 DNA reads TGTGCCAGCAGCCATGGCAGGGAAGCTTTCTTT.